This T cell receptor beta chain was recorded in a study of T-cell memory formation after mild COVID-19. Findings of the study overall: Contracting clones from day 15 to 85 had balanced CD4/CD8; later expanders favoured CD4+. CD4+ contracting clones lay mainly in CM and EM, CD8+ ones in EMRA.

TCRdb analysed the 5' RACE reads with MiXCR anew, one entry per CDR3 protein. The sample has hundreds of thousands of distinct CDR3 sequences, roughly 20% seen once. This clonotype was observed many times. The target antigen is unknown. This clonotype originated in an adult woman who had mild COVID-19 (a few samples of this study predate the infection). Cell type and time point are not known. Sequenced material: PBMCs or a T cell subset sorted from them (not recorded which).

Here the CDR3 reads CASSQEPLAGISSYNSPLHF. DNA of the CDR3: TGCGCCAGCAGCCAAGAGCCCCTGGCAGGGATAAGCTCCTATAATTCACCCCTCCACTTT. The chain has TRBV4-3 and TRBJ1-6; possible D gene TRBD1, 5 bases. This CDR3 spans 20 amino acids. CDR1 LGHNA and CDR2 YSLEER come from the germline V gene. V lost 0 bases to trimming and J lost 0 bases, with 18 bases between them.